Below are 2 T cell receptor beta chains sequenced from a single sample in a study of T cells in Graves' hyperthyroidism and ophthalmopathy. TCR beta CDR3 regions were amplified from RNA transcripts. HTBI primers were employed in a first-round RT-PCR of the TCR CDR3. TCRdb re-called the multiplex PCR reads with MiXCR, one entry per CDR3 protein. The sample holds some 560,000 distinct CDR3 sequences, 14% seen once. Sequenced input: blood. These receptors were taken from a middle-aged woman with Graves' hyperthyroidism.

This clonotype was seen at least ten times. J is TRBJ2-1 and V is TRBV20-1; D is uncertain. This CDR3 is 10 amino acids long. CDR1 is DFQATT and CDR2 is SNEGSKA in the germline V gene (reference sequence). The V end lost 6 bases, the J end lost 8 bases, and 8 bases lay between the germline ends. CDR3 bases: TGCAGTGCCAGGAGTGATGAGCAGTTCTTC. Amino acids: CSARSDEQFF.

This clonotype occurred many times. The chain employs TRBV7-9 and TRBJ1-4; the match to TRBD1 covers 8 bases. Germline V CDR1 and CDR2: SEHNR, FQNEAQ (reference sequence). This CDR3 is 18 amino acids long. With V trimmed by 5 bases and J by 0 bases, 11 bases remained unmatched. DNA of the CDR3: TGTGCCAGCAGCCGGAGCTTCGGACAGGGCTCAACTAATGAAAAACTGTTTTTT. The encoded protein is CASSRSFGQGSTNEKLFF.